One sample yielded the 14 T cell receptor beta chains listed below, sequenced in a study of spatial heterogeneity in lung cancer. The time point was: sample taken at primary tumor resection. These TCRs' antigens remain unknown. Notes on the study in general: Tumoral mutation counts were tracked by counts of expanded intratumoral alpha and beta TCRs.

TCRdb re-derived calls from the 5' RACE reads in MiXCR, one entry per CDR3 protein. Seen here are approximately 11,000 distinct CDR3 sequences, approximately 8% observed once, and the top ten hold less than 25%. The input for sequencing was lung tumor tissue, taken at surgery. The receptors were sampled from a female donor with early-stage non-small cell lung cancer.

Remarks on this clonotype: The library was prepared for alpha chains; this beta chain is a stray read, so its frequency means little. The J gene is TRBJ2-1, the V gene TRBV2; a weak D match, TRBD2 (5 bases). This CDR3 comprises 13 residues. Trimming stripped 4 bases from V and 7 bases from J, with 11 bases between. Germline values: CDR1 SNHLY, CDR2 FYNNEI. CDR3 nucleotide sequence: TGTGCCAGCAGTGGGAGGTTGAGGAATGAGCAGTTCTTC. Translation: CASSGRLRNEQFF.

A few counts support this clonotype. This beta chain is off target for a library built for alpha chains, so its abundance means little. The genes are TRBV7-8 and TRBJ2-1; D is undetermined. V lost 0 bases, J lost 5 bases, and 5 bases lay in between. This CDR3 spans 13 amino acids. Germline V gene data show CDR1 as SGHVS and CDR2 as FQNEAQ. This CDR3 reads CASSLAQNNEQFF. The CDR3 DNA follows: TGTGCCAGCAGCTTAGCACAGAACAATGAGCAGTTCTTC.

Worth noting for this clonotype: This beta chain is off target for a library built for alpha chains, so its abundance means little. The J gene is TRBJ1-1, the V gene TRBV29-1, with TRBD1 identical over 7 bases. The CDR3 has 14 amino acids. The germline V gene has CDR1 SQVTM and CDR2 ANQGSEA. V was pared by 4 bases and J by 5 bases, with 10 bases of the junction left unmatched. The CDR3 sequence is CSVGPTGVRTEAFF. In nucleotides, the CDR3 is TGCAGCGTTGGACCCACAGGGGTTCGAACTGAAGCTTTCTTT. The full variable domain, completed using reference TRBV29-1 and TRBJ1-1, is SAVISQKPSRDICQRGTSLTIQCQVDSQVTMMFWYRQQPGQSLTLIATANQGSEATYESGFVIDKFPISRPNLTFSTLTVSNMSPEDSSIYLCSVGPTGVRTEAFFGQGTRLTVV.

By proportion, this clonotype is medium-sized. This beta chain is a stray sequence in a library constructed for alpha chains; its clone size is not meaningful. The chain links TRBV5-5 to TRBJ1-1; D is ambiguous. V was shortened by 4 bases and J by 0 bases, with 10 bases between the two germline ends. CDR1 SGHKS and CDR2 YYEKEE come from the germline V gene (reference sequence). The CDR3 extends over 14 amino acids. CDR3 nucleotides: TGTGCCAGCAGCCCAGTAGCTATGAACACTGAAGCTTTCTTT. This gives the protein CASSPVAMNTEAFF.

This clonotype rates as medium-sized. This beta chain is off target for a library built for alpha chains, so its abundance means little. V gene TRBV9 combines with J gene TRBJ2-1; 12 bases match TRBD2. Trimming at V came to 3 bases and at J to 9 bases, leaving 10 bases not matched to a gene. From germline, CDR1 is SGDLS and CDR2 YYNGEE. The CDR3 is 16 amino acids. In DNA form, the CDR3 reads TGTGCCAGCAGCGCGGGACCGGGACTAGCGGGCGGTGAGCAGTTCTTC. It codes for CASSAGPGLAGGEQFF.

A note on this clonotype: A library made for alpha chains picked up this beta chain off target, so its size means little. DNA of the CDR3: TGCAGTGCTAGATCTCCGGGACAGACCTACGAGCAGTACTTC. Translation gives CSARSPGQTYEQYF. V gene TRBV20-1 combines with J gene TRBJ2-7; the match to TRBD1 covers 7 bases. The CDR3 extends over 14 amino acids. J was trimmed by 2 bases and V by 2 bases; bases with no gene match: 6. Per germline, CDR1 DFQATT and CDR2 SNEGSKA (reference sequence).

With regard to this clonotype: This beta chain is an unintended read in a library built for alpha chains; its size means little. The CDR3 is CASSHRTGTNTGELFF. The CDR3 DNA follows: TGCGCCAGCAGCCACCGGACAGGAACGAACACCGGGGAGCTGTTTTTT. This chain joins TRBV5-1 and TRBJ2-2, with 7 bases aligning to TRBD1. V lost 4 bases and J lost 0; bases outside the gene matches: 6. Germline CDR1 and CDR2: SGHRS and YFSETQ. CDR3 length: 16 residues.

This clonotype has ten or more counts. Within a library made for alpha chains, this beta chain is off target, and its count is uninformative. The chain links TRBV11-2 to TRBJ2-3; no firm D call. The CDR3 has 15 residues. V dropped 5 bases and J dropped 1 base, with 13 bases sitting between them. The germline V gene encodes CDR1 SGHAT and CDR2 FQNNGV. For the CDR3, the DNA is TGTGCCAGCAGCCGTAACCGGATAGGCACAGATACGCAGTATTTT. As protein: CASSRNRIGTDTQYF.

In its sample, this clonotype ranks as medium-sized. Being off target in a library aimed at alpha chains, this beta chain has a size of little meaning. The chain has TRBV6-6 and TRBJ1-1; tentatively, D is TRBD1 (6 bases). V dropped 7 bases and J dropped 4 bases, with 13 bases sitting between them. CDR3 length equals 13 residues. Per germline, CDR1 MNHNY and CDR2 SVGAGI (reference sequence). CDR3 in amino acids: CASTWEGGTEAFF. In DNA, the CDR3 is TGTGCCAGCACTTGGGAGGGGGGCACTGAAGCTTTCTTT.

This clonotype was counted ten times or more. This beta chain appears as a stray read in a library generated for alpha chains; its size is not informative. The chain employs TRBV28 and TRBJ1-1; the D gene is possibly TRBD1 (5 bases). The CDR3 is 15 amino acids. The germline V gene has CDR1 MDHEN and CDR2 SYDVKM. The V and J ends lost 6 bases and 0 bases respectively, with 14 bases between them. The DNA for the CDR3 is TGTGCCAGCAGGGGGCCTGGGGTGGTGAACACTGAAGCTTTCTTT. It translates to CASRGPGVVNTEAFF.

This clonotype was recorded at least ten times. This beta chain is a stray read from a library made for alpha chains; its abundance is not meaningful. V gene TRBV28 combines with J gene TRBJ2-3; 8 bases map to TRBD1. J was trimmed by 2 bases and V by 3 bases; bases with no gene match: 4. Germline CDR1 is MDHEN and CDR2 is SYDVKM. The CDR3 loop spans 15 amino acids. The CDR3 DNA sequence: TGTGCCAGCAGTTTGACAGGGGACCTCACAGATACGCAGTATTTT. Encoded protein: CASSLTGDLTDTQYF.

This clonotype was found many times. This beta chain was picked up by a library intended for alpha chains and is off target, so its count carries little meaning. The rearrangement uses TRBV12-3 or TRBV12-4 and TRBJ1-2, with a possible D match to TRBD1 (6 bases). There are 14 residues in the CDR3. V shed 5 bases and J shed 8 bases, with 18 bases lying between them. CDR3 sequence: CASSPNREAKGYTF. CDR3 sequence (DNA): TGTGCCAGCAGTCCAAACAGGGAAGCGAAAGGCTACACCTTC.

At least ten counts were recorded for this clonotype. This beta chain represents an off-target read in a library built for alpha chains; its size is of limited meaning. The rearrangement joins TRBV7-2 to TRBJ2-5, with 8 bases fitting TRBD1. Trimming at V came to 3 bases and at J to 3 bases, leaving 3 bases not matched to a gene. This CDR3 region has 14 residues. Germline V gives CDR1 SGHTA, CDR2 FQGNSA. The CDR3 DNA follows: TGTGCCAGCAGCTTGTACAGGGGGGAAGAGACCCAGTACTTC. Protein sequence: CASSLYRGEETQYF.

This clonotype is classed as medium-sized. This beta chain came through as a stray read in a library set up for alpha chains, and its size says little. V and J are TRBV3-1 and TRBJ2-7, with 10 nucleotides matching TRBD2. The CDR3 extends over 17 amino acids. Looked up from germline, CDR1 is LGHDT and CDR2 is YNNKEL (reference sequence). V lost 1 base, J lost 2 bases, and 8 bases stayed unmatched. The CDR3 region is CASSQGLVAGGTYEQYF. CDR3 nucleotides: TGTGCCAGCAGCCAAGGGTTGGTAGCGGGGGGTACCTACGAGCAGTACTTC.